The rows below give T cell receptor beta chains drawn from one sample of a study of blood T cell repertoires in COVID-19. The method was immunoSEQ multiplex PCR; TCRdb's version includes in-frame clones alone and lacks a portion of them. The data contain 200,000 to 300,000 clones, over 80% of them singletons. Sequenced input: PBMCs or T cells enriched from blood (not recorded which). The receptors were sampled from a woman in her twenties or thirties with acute COVID-19. The CDR3 runs from the conserved cysteine through the conserved F or W. A D gene is named only where the DNA matches it firmly. A row's size may be missing; if present it is once, few, many or a size class.

j_call | d_call | v_call | clone_size | cdr3_aa | cdr3_nt
TRBJ2-3 | . | TRBV3-1/TRBV3-2 | . | CASSRESSTDTQYF | TGTGCCAGCAGCCGGGAGAGTAGCACAGATACGCAGTATTTT
TRBJ2-2 | . | TRBV7-9 | . | CASSWGAGELFF | TGTGCCAGCAGCTGGGGGGCCGGGGAGCTGTTTTTT
TRBJ1-5 | . | TRBV6-5 | . | CASSYRTQMNQPQHF | TGTGCCAGCAGTTACCGGACACAGATGAACCAGCCCCAGCATTTT
TRBJ2-7 | . | TRBV4-3 | once | CASSQGASSYEQYF | TGCGCCAGCAGCCAAGGGGCGAGCTCCTACGAGCAGTACTTC
TRBJ2-3 | TRBD2 | TRBV7-2 | . | CASSLAVGGASTDTQYF | TGTGCCAGCAGCTTAGCGGTCGGGGGGGCGAGCACAGATACGCAGTATTTT
TRBJ1-1 | . | TRBV5-1 | once | CASSVQQGNTEAFF | TGCGCCAGCAGCGTTCAACAGGGGAACACTGAAGCTTTCTTT
TRBJ2-1 | TRBD1 | TRBV27 | . | CASSPHQGTGISAYNEQFF | TGTGCCAGCAGTCCCCATCAAGGGACAGGGATTTCTGCCTACAATGAGCAGTTCTTC
TRBJ1-2 | . | TRBV27 | once | CASSRGTDYGYTF | TGTGCCAGCAGTCGCGGGACCGACTATGGCTACACCTTC
TRBJ2-5 | TRBD2 | TRBV15 | . | CATSTGGGETQYF | TGTGCCACCAGCACGGGCGGGGGAGAGACCCAGTACTTC
TRBJ1-6 | . | TRBV5-1 | . | CASSLWEMGNSPLHF | TGCGCCAGCAGCTTGTGGGAGATGGGTAATTCACCCCTCCACTTT
TRBJ2-1 | . | TRBV4-1 | once | CASSQVAIDEQFF | TGCGCCAGCAGCCAAGTAGCAATCGATGAGCAGTTCTTC
TRBJ1-4 | . | TRBV3-1/TRBV3-2 | . | CASSQDFRGRVGSTNEKLFF | TGTGCCAGCAGCCAAGATTTTAGGGGTAGGGTGGGGTCAACTAATGAAAAACTGTTTTTT
TRBJ1-1 | . | TRBV3-1/TRBV3-2 | . | CASSPRGTGAFF | TGTGCCAGCAGCCCCCGAGGCACCGGAGCTTTCTTT
TRBJ2-5 | . | TRBV4-1 | . | CASSAGLDTQETQYF | TGCGCCAGCAGCGCCGGATTAGACACGCAAGAGACCCAGTACTTC
TRBJ1-1 | . | TRBV7-9 | . | CASSFQGTEAFF | TGTGCCAGCAGCTTTCAGGGCACTGAAGCTTTCTTT
TRBJ1-1 | . | TRBV28 | . | CASSLEQELNTEAFF | TGTGCCAGCAGTTTAGAACAGGAGTTGAACACTGAAGCTTTCTTT
TRBJ1-2 | . | TRBV29-1 | . | CSVEADTNNYGYTF | TGCAGCGTTGAAGCGGACACCAACAACTATGGCTACACCTTC
TRBJ2-1 | . | TRBV5-1 | . | CASSPRRPWNEQFF | TGCGCCAGCAGCCCCCGGAGGCCGTGGAATGAGCAGTTCTTC